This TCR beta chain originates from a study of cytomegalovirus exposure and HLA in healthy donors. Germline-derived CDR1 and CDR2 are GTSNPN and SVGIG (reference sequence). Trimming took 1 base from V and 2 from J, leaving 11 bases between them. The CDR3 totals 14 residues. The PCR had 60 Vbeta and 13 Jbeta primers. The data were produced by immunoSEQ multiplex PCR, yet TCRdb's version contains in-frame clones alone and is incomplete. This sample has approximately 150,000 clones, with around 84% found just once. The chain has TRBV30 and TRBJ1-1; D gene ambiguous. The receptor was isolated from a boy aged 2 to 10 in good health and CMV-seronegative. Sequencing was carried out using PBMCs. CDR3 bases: TGTGCCTGGAGTGGTTCAGGCCTAAACACTGAAGCTTTCTTT. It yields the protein CAWSGSGLNTEAFF.